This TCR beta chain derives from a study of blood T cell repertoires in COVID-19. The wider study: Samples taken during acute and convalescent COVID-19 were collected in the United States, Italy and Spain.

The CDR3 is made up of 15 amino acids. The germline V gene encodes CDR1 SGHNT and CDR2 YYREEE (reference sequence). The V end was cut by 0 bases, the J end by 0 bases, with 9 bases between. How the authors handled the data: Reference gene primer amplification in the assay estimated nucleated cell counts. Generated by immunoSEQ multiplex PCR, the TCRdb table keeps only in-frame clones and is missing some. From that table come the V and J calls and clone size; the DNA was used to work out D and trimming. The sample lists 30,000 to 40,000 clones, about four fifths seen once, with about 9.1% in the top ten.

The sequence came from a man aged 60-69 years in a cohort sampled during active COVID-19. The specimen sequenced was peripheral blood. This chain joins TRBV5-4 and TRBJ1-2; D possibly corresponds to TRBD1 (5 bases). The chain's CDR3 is CASSLGGGTNYGYTF. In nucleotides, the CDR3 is TGTGCCAGCAGCTTGGGCGGGGGGACTAACTATGGCTACACCTTC. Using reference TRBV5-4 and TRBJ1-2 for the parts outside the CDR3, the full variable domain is ETGVTQSPTHLIKTRGQQVTLRCSSQSGHNTVSWYQQALGQGPQFIFQYYREEENGRGNFPPRFSGLQFPNYSSELNVNALELDDSALYLCASSLGGGTNYGYTFGSGTRLTVV.